A selection of T cell receptor beta chains follows, all from one sample in a study of blood T cell repertoires in COVID-19. Profiled with immunoSEQ multiplex PCR; TCRdb holds only in-frame clones, not every one. The sample comprises about 70,000 clones, around 87% of which are singletons, and roughly 3.9% rests with the top ten. The specimen was peripheral blood. These receptors came from a man between 70 and 80 years old with active COVID-19. CDR3s include the opening cysteine and the closing phenylalanine or tryptophan. A D gene is named only where the DNA matches it firmly. Where a row states a size, it is once, few, many or the class of an expanded clone; other rows omit it.

TRBJ1-6	few	TRBV11-3	15	NA	CASQRGSSYNSPLHF	TGTGCCAGCCAGAGGGGGAGCTCCTATAATTCACCCCTCCACTTT
TRBJ2-7	once	TRBV7-2	15	TRBD2	CASSPTSLSSYEQYF	TGTGCCAGCAGCCCGACTAGCCTTAGCTCCTACGAGCAGTACTTC
TRBJ1-1	few	TRBV28	14	NA	CASTSLGGGTEAFF	TGTGCCAGCACCTCCTTAGGGGGGGGCACTGAAGCTTTCTTT
TRBJ1-5	NA	TRBV24-1	13	NA	CATSEAGNQPQHF	TGTGCCACCAGTGAGGCCGGCAATCAGCCCCAGCATTTT
TRBJ1-1	NA	TRBV10-3	16	NA	CAISGFPTLGGTEAFF	TGTGCCATCAGTGGGTTCCCAACTTTGGGGGGGACTGAAGCTTTCTTT
TRBJ2-7	NA	TRBV5-1	16	TRBD2	CASSPGTSGRGREQYF	TGCGCCAGCAGCCCCGGGACTAGCGGGAGGGGACGCGAGCAGTACTTC
TRBJ2-3	NA	TRBV7-2	15	NA	CASSRSHRAGDTQYF	TGTGCCAGCAGCCGTAGTCACAGGGCTGGGGATACGCAGTATTTT
TRBJ2-7	NA	TRBV4-2	15	NA	CASSQESSRSYEQYF	TGTGCCAGCAGCCAAGAATCTAGCAGATCCTACGAGCAGTACTTC
TRBJ2-7	NA	TRBV3-1/TRBV3-2	15	NA	CASSPRVVATYEQYF	TGTGCCAGCAGCCCCCGTGTGGTAGCCACCTACGAGCAGTACTTC
TRBJ2-5	NA	TRBV9	17	NA	CASSVGGASGHQETQYF	TGTGCCAGCAGCGTAGGGGGGGCTAGCGGACACCAAGAGACCCAGTACTTC
TRBJ2-1	NA	TRBV27	13	NA	CASSHDPRDEQFF	TGTGCCAGCAGCCACGACCCCCGGGATGAGCAGTTCTTC
TRBJ1-4	NA	TRBV5-1	16	TRBD1	CASSPGTGGTNEKLFF	TGCGCCAGCAGCCCGGGGACAGGGGGGACTAATGAAAAACTGTTTTTT
TRBJ2-2	once	TRBV2	15	TRBD2	CASRLQTSPAGELFF	TGTGCCAGCAGACTCCAGACTAGCCCGGCGGGGGAGCTGTTTTTT
TRBJ2-5	NA	TRBV12-5	13	TRBD1	CASGLVGTGDQYF	TGTGCTAGTGGTTTGGTGGGTACAGGGGACCAGTACTTC
TRBJ2-3	few	TRBV5-1	16	NA	CASSLGDGGGTDTQYF	TGCGCCAGCAGCTTGGGGGACGGAGGGGGCACAGATACGCAGTATTTT
TRBJ1-3	NA	TRBV7-9	14	TRBD1	CASSFNRGGNTIYF	TGTGCCAGCAGCTTTAACAGGGGCGGGAACACCATATATTTT
TRBJ2-3	once	TRBV11-2	12	NA	CASSHSDWPQYF	TGTGCCAGCAGCCACTCCGACTGGCCGCAGTATTTT
TRBJ2-7	NA	TRBV7-2	16	NA	CASSLWASANSYEQYF	TGTGCCAGCAGCTTATGGGCTAGCGCCAACTCCTACGAGCAGTACTTC
TRBJ1-1	once	TRBV10-3	14	NA	CAISDGGPGTEAFF	TGTGCCATCAGTGACGGGGGGCCGGGCACTGAAGCTTTCTTT
TRBJ1-1	NA	TRBV27	16	TRBD1	CASSLSPGTGVAEAFF	TGTGCCAGCAGTTTAAGCCCCGGGACAGGGGTGGCTGAAGCTTTCTTT
TRBJ2-1	NA	TRBV5-4	13	NA	CASSLPDNNEQFF	TGTGCCAGCAGCTTGCCTGACAACAATGAGCAGTTCTTC
TRBJ1-1	NA	TRBV5-1	16	TRBD1	CASSTEQGRGDTEAFF	TGCGCCAGCAGCACCGAACAGGGGCGCGGGGACACTGAAGCTTTCTTT
TRBJ2-3	NA	TRBV7-3	16	TRBD2	CASSPGRLAGVGGQYF	TGTGCCAGCAGCCCAGGAAGGCTAGCGGGAGTAGGGGGGCAGTATTTT
TRBJ2-7	NA	TRBV27	13	TRBD1	CASSPRQGWEQYF	TGTGCCAGCAGTCCGCGACAGGGTTGGGAGCAGTACTTC
TRBJ2-7	NA	TRBV7-5	13	NA	CVASTASSYEQYF	TGTGTCGCTTCGACAGCCAGCTCCTACGAGCAGTACTTC
TRBJ1-6	NA	TRBV2	15	TRBD1	CASSEVGQGSSPLHF	TGTGCCAGCAGTGAAGTCGGACAGGGGAGTTCACCCCTCCACTTT
TRBJ2-3	NA	TRBV21-1	17	NA	CASSKGAGLAGELLQYF	TGTGCCAGCAGCAAAGGGGCGGGACTAGCGGGAGAGTTGTTGCAGTATTTT
TRBJ2-5	NA	TRBV5-1	17	TRBD2	CASSLGASGRAGETQYF	TGCGCCAGCAGCTTGGGGGCTAGCGGCAGGGCCGGGGAGACCCAGTACTTC
TRBJ2-7	NA	TRBV6-2/TRBV6-3	17	NA	CASSYPLQGPKSYEQYF	TGTGCCAGCAGTTACCCCCTACAGGGTCCTAAATCCTACGAGCAGTACTTC
TRBJ1-6	few	TRBV2	13	TRBD1	CASGGGQDSPLHF	TGTGCCAGCGGGGGAGGACAGGATTCACCCCTCCACTTT
TRBJ1-2	NA	TRBV6-5	16	TRBD1	CASSYSKRTGRYGYTF	TGTGCCAGCAGTTACTCGAAAAGGACAGGGAGGTATGGCTACACCTTC
TRBJ2-7	medium-sized	TRBV28	12	NA	CASRRGNGEQYF	TGTGCCAGCCGGCGCGGCAATGGCGAGCAGTACTTC
TRBJ2-7	NA	TRBV6-5	14	TRBD2	CASRGREVPYEQYF	TGTGCCAGCAGGGGGCGGGAGGTCCCCTACGAGCAGTACTTC
TRBJ1-3	NA	TRBV6-5	14	NA	CASSLGTPGNTIYF	TGTGCCAGCAGCCTGGGGACACCTGGAAACACCATATATTTT
TRBJ1-5	NA	TRBV6-1	15	NA	CASSEGGRGNQPQHF	TGTGCCAGCAGTGAGGGCGGGAGGGGCAATCAGCCCCAGCATTTT
TRBJ1-5	NA	TRBV6-5	14	NA	CASTSTVSGQPQHF	TGTGCCAGCACCTCGACAGTATCGGGTCAGCCCCAGCATTTT
TRBJ2-2	NA	TRBV3-1/TRBV3-2	19	TRBD2	CASSQEGSGRPADTGELFF	TGTGCCAGCAGCCAAGAAGGTAGCGGGAGGCCCGCGGACACCGGGGAGCTGTTTTTT
TRBJ1-1	NA	TRBV19	15	NA	CASKEGPPMNTEAFF	TGTGCCAGTAAGGAGGGACCCCCCATGAACACTGAAGCTTTCTTT
TRBJ2-2	NA	TRBV29-1	16	NA	CSVDGASADNTGELFF	TGCAGCGTTGATGGGGCTAGCGCCGACAACACCGGGGAGCTGTTTTTT
TRBJ2-6	once	TRBV4-2	15	NA	CASSQGTAGANVLTF	TGTGCCAGCAGCCAAGGGACAGCTGGGGCCAACGTCCTGACTTTC
TRBJ1-1	NA	TRBV5-1	13	NA	CASSFTENTEAFF	TGCGCCAGCAGCTTCACAGAGAACACTGAAGCTTTCTTT
TRBJ1-1	NA	TRBV6-5	13	NA	CASRLSGGGRAFF	TGTGCCAGCAGGCTATCCGGGGGGGGGCGAGCTTTCTTT
TRBJ2-1	NA	TRBV2	15	TRBD2	CASSVGLAARNEQFF	TGTGCCAGCAGTGTCGGGCTAGCGGCGCGGAATGAGCAGTTCTTC
TRBJ2-7	NA	TRBV5-1	14	TRBD2	CASSLGLAAGEQYF	TGCGCCAGCAGCTTGGGGCTAGCGGCCGGCGAGCAGTACTTC
TRBJ2-3	NA	TRBV24-1	15	TRBD1	CATSRQGAGTDTQYF	TGTGCCACCAGCCGACAGGGGGCGGGAACGGATACGCAGTATTTT